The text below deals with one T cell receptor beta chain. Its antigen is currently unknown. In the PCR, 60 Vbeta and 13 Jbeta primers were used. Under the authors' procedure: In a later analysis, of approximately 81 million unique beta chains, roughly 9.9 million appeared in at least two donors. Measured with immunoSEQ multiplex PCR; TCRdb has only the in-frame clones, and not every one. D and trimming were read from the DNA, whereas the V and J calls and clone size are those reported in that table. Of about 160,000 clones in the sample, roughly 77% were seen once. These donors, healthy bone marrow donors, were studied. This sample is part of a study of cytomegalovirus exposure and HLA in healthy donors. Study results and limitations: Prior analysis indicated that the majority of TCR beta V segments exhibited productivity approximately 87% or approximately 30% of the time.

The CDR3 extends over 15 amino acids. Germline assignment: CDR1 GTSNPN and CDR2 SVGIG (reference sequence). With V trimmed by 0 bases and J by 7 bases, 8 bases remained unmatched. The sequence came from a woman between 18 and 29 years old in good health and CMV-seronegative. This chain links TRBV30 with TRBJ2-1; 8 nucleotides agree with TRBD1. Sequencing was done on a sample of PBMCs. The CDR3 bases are TGTGCCTGGAGTGTACAGGGGGGCTTGTGGAATGAGCAGTTCTTC. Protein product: CAWSVQGGLWNEQFF.